Only a few counts were recorded for the clone carrying this T cell receptor (beta chain). Its antigen remains unidentified. The entry originates in a study of T cell repertoires in cytomegalovirus infection. In the study overall: Both a matching HLA type and CMV infection were indicated by public TCR beta signatures.

Study-wide results and limits: CMV-specific HLA-C-restricted TCR beta clonotypes dominated the ex vivo response. Cumulative frequency (of public TCR beta family members) identified carriers of CMV plus the relevant HLA.

V gave up 5 bases and J gave up 5 bases; unmatched junction bases: 4. The CDR3 contains 14 residues. Via MiXCR, TCRdb re-called the reads, giving one row per CDR3 protein. The data show 250,000 to 300,000 distinct CDR3 sequences, roughly 13% seen once. The material sequenced was PBMCs. The chain has TRBV12-3 or TRBV12-4 and TRBJ2-1; 9 bases line up with TRBD2. The source of this sequence is a human donor in good health (CMV status not recorded). Some clones in this sample may be carry-over from other donors' samples. For the CDR3, the DNA is TGTGCCAGCAGTCGGGCGGGGGGGAACAATGAGCAGTTCTTC. Protein: CASSRAGGNNEQFF.